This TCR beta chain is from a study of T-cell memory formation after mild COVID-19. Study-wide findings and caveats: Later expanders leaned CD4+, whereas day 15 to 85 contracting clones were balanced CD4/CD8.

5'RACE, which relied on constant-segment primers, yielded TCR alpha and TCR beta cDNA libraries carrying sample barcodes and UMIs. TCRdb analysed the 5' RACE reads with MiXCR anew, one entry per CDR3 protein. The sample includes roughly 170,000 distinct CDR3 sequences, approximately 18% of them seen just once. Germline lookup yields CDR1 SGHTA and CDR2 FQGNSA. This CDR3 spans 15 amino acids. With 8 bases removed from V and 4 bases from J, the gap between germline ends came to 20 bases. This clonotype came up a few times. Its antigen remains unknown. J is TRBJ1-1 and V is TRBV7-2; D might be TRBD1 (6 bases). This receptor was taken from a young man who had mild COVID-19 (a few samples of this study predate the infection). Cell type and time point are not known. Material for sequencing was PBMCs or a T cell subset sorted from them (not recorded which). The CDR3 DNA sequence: TGTGCCAGCCAGACAGGTGGGGAGTGGGTCACTGAAGCTTTCTTT. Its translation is CASQTGGEWVTEAFF.